The T cell receptor beta chain under discussion was sequenced for a study of blood T cell repertoires in COVID-19. Whole-study context: The samples span acute and convalescent COVID-19 from the United States, Italy and Spain. The cDNA or gDNA used as material had been derived from T cells, B-cell-depleted T cells, or PBMCs.

Germline V gene lookup returns CDR1 SGHTA and CDR2 FQGNSA. V lost 1 base to trimming and J lost 4 bases; unmatched junction nucleotides: 3. This CDR3 region has 16 residues. TCRdb's table, derived via immunoSEQ multiplex PCR, lists solely in-frame clones and lacks some. The table shows about 300,000 clones, with about nine tenths occurring only once. Participants' reported clinical history set cohort assignment. What was sequenced was PBMCs or T cells enriched from blood (not recorded which). The V gene is TRBV7-2, the J gene TRBJ2-5; 13 bases agree with TRBD2. The clonotype was recovered from a man aged 25 to 40 who had recovered from COVID-19. In DNA form, the CDR3 reads TGTGCCAGCAGCTTAGGGACTAGCGGGAGCGGAGAGACCCAGTACTTC. It encodes CASSLGTSGSGETQYF.